This T cell receptor (beta chain) was found in a study of T-cell reconstitution after alpha-beta-depleted transplantation in children. Germline lookup yields CDR1 KGHDR and CDR2 SFDVKD. The germline V and J ends were trimmed by 3 bases and 6 bases, with 8 bases remaining between them. This CDR3 is built from 13 residues. Whole-study results and caveats: Recipient T cells and thymic progenitors that survived gave rise to the high TCRbeta diversity observed at day 60 in some patients.

As regards this clonotype: The target antigen is unknown.

Preparation of the TCRbeta library used unique molecular identifiers. TCRdb called the PCR reads again in MiXCR, with one record for every CDR3 protein. The sample has more than 200,000 distinct CDR3 sequences, about 25% seen once. The clonotype originates from a girl aged 2 to 10 with Fanconi anemia, due to receive a stem cell transplant. Specimen: PBMCs, collected before TCRalphabeta/CD19-depleted stem cell transplant. This rearrangement joins TRBV24-1 to TRBJ2-1; D unclear. CDR3 sequence reads: CATSDRVGNEQFF. The CDR3 nucleotides are TGTGCCACCAGTGATAGGGTTGGCAATGAGCAGTTCTTC.